What follows is one TCR beta chain and its context. The antigen is not known. This sample was included in a study of shared clonotypes between healthy human individuals. Study-wide background: A donor's plate count was three for CD4 naive and three for CD4 memory; CD8 naive had two and CD8 memory one. Study-wide points: Non-shared clonotypes displayed generation probabilities falling below those of clonotypes present in all four donors.

As processed by the authors: As immunoSEQ supplied junction-only sequences (without quality scores), filtering differed. Sequencing used immunoSEQ multiplex PCR; TCRdb keeps in-frame clones, though not all of them. V and J calls and clone size are those listed in that table; D and trimming were worked out from the DNA. Here the sample spans a few hundred thousand clones, almost 97% being singletons. V lost 2 bases and J lost 0, with 17 bases in between. The CDR3 totals 17 residues. Germline V gene data show CDR1 as GTSNPN and CDR2 as SVGIG (reference sequence). Adults of Caucasian background living in Nashville, Tennessee made up all donors.

This chain joins TRBV30 and TRBJ1-5, with a tentative D call TRBD1 (6 bases). The sequenced sample was naive CD4+ T cells sorted from blood. Subset reported: CD45RA+ positively selected. The TCR sequence derives from a woman younger than 45 in good health. CDR3 sequence (DNA): TGTGCCTGGAGTAGGGGGGTCGGGCCAAATAGCAATCAGCCCCAGCATTTT. Amino acid sequence: CAWSRGVGPNSNQPQHF.